These 4 T cell receptor beta chains were all obtained from the same sample, sequenced in a study of T cells in localized non-small cell lung cancer. Using immunoSEQ multiplex PCR, the repertoire was profiled, and TCRdb retains in-frame clones only, with some absent. The repertoire holds around 94,000 clones, roughly 87% seen once, with roughly 15% in the top ten. This sample comprised peripheral blood, obtained before any cancer treatment. The receptors shown here come from a man aged 35-75 years with stage I squamous cell lung carcinoma.

The V and J genes are TRBV5-5 and TRBJ2-1; D remains unclear. Per the germline V gene, CDR1 is SGHKS and CDR2 is YYEKEE (reference sequence). The CDR3 covers 14 residues. Trimming took off 2 bases at V and 4 bases at J, with 10 bases between the two ends. The CDR3 coding sequence is TGTGCCAGCAGCTTTGAAGTCGCGTACAATGAGCAGTTCTTC. Translating it yields CASSFEVAYNEQFF.

The rearrangement joins TRBV4-1 to TRBJ2-3, with 13 bases identical to TRBD2. V gave up 3 bases and J gave up 4 bases; unmatched junction bases: 4. This CDR3 is built from 16 residues. Per the germline V gene, CDR1 is MGHRA and CDR2 is YSYEKL. The CDR3 region has the DNA TGCGCCAGCAGCCAGTACGGGACTAGCGGGGCAGATACGCAGTATTTT. Protein: CASSQYGTSGADTQYF.

This rearrangement joins TRBV5-1 to TRBJ2-2; D is undetermined. The germline V and J ends were trimmed by 3 bases and 4 bases, with 13 bases remaining between them. Germline CDR1 reads SGHRS; CDR2 reads YFSETQ. This CDR3 has 15 amino acids. In nucleotides, the CDR3 is TGCGCCAGCAGCTCCCGGGCAGACTTCACCGGGGAGCTGTTTTTT. Its translation is CASSSRADFTGELFF.

The chain carries TRBV5-1 and TRBJ2-5; TRBD1 matches 8 bases. CDR1 is SGHRS and CDR2 is YFSETQ in the germline V gene. Losses at the gene ends were 4 bases for V and 1 base for J; bases not matched to a gene: 3. The length of the CDR3 is 14 residues. DNA for the CDR3: TGCGCCAGCAGCCCCGACAGGGGCCAAGAGACCCAGTACTTC. It is translated as CASSPDRGQETQYF.